Following are 20 T cell receptor beta chains from one sample sequenced in a study of T cell repertoires in cytomegalovirus infection. TCRdb itself ran the reads through MiXCR, one entry per CDR3 protein. The sample lists some 170,000 distinct CDR3 sequences; about 18% were seen once. Sequenced: CD8+ T cells from PBMCs. The receptors were gathered from a human donor in good health (CMV status not recorded). Some clones in this sample may be carry-over from other donors' samples.

This clonotype was detected only a few times. V usage is TRBV6-2 or TRBV6-3 and J usage is TRBJ2-5, with D maybe TRBD1 (6 bases). V lost 6 bases and J lost 1, with 15 bases in between. The CDR3 has 15 residues. Germline lookup yields CDR1 MNHEY and CDR2 SVGEGT. The CDR3 region is CASRPTGLGQETQYF. The CDR3 DNA reads as TGTGCCAGCAGGCCTACAGGGTTGGGCCAAGAGACCCAGTACTTC.

This clonotype has only a few counts. The chain couples TRBV14 to TRBJ2-7, with unresolved D. The germline CDR1 and CDR2 sequences are SGHDN and FVKESK. The CDR3 sequence is 15 residues long. Trimming removed 3 bases from V and 2 bases from J, with 14 bases in between. In DNA form, the CDR3 reads TGTGCCAGCAGCCAGGTTTTGGGTTTAGCCTACGAGCAGTACTTC. Its protein product is CASSQVLGLAYEQYF.

This clonotype has a handful of counts. V gene TRBV7-9 combines with J gene TRBJ2-1; D is uncertain. V lost 1 base to trimming and J lost 8 bases, with 15 bases between them. This CDR3 comprises 15 residues. Germline V gene data show CDR1 as SEHNR and CDR2 as FQNEAQ (reference sequence). The CDR3 here is CASSLVPSNLDEQFF. The CDR3 DNA follows: TGTGCCAGCAGCTTAGTCCCATCCAATCTGGATGAGCAGTTCTTC.

This clonotype came up a few times. The rearrangement joins TRBV7-2 to TRBJ2-5, with D possibly called TRBD1 or TRBD2 (5 bases each). V was cut by 1 base and J by 1 base, with 10 bases left in between. The CDR3 has 15 residues. The germline V gene encodes CDR1 SGHTA and CDR2 FQGNSA. The CDR3 spells CASSLVEGIQETQYF. Written as DNA, the CDR3 is TGTGCCAGCAGCTTAGTCGAGGGGATCCAAGAGACCCAGTACTTC.

The rearrangement uses TRBV20-1 and TRBJ2-5; 10 bases match TRBD2. CDR1 is DFQATT and CDR2 is SNEGSKA in the germline V gene (reference sequence). The CDR3 loop spans 17 amino acids. V lost 3 bases and J lost 5; bases outside the gene matches: 15. This CDR3 is CSARGLGASGGGETQYF. CDR3 coding DNA: TGCAGTGCTAGGGGGTTAGGGGCTAGCGGGGGAGGGGAGACCCAGTACTTC.

A few counts support this clonotype. No conserved phenylalanine or tryptophan ends this CDR3, so it is likely a read error. V and J are TRBV7-2 and TRBJ2-3; 8 nucleotides align to TRBD1. Looked up from germline, CDR1 is SGHTA and CDR2 is FQGNSA. CDR3 length: 14 amino acids. V dropped 5 bases and J dropped 4; count of bases not matched to a gene: 5. CDR3: CASSLLTGADTQYL. CDR3 in DNA: TGTGCCAGCAGCCTCCTGACAGGGGCAGATACGCAGTATCTT.

This clonotype was recorded a few times. The chain links TRBV11-2 to TRBJ2-7; 9 bases map to TRBD1. The length of the CDR3 is 15 residues. V dropped 2 bases and J dropped 6; count of bases not matched to a gene: 8. Germline CDR1 reads SGHAT; CDR2 reads FQNNGV. The CDR3 DNA sequence: TGTGCCAGCAGCTTAAGCTGGGACAGGGTAGGCGAGCAGTACTTC. The encoded protein is CASSLSWDRVGEQYF. Looking up the rest from reference TRBV11-2 and TRBJ2-7 gives the full variable domain: EAGVAQSPRYKIIEKRQSVAFWCNPISGHATLYWYQQILGQGPKLLIQFQNNGVVDDSQLPKDRFSAERLKGVDSTLKIQPAKLEDSAVYLCASSLSWDRVGEQYFGPGTRLTVT.

This clonotype was picked up a small number of times. The chain has TRBV7-9 and TRBJ2-7; 7 positions agree with TRBD1. Germline V gives CDR1 SEHNR, CDR2 FQNEAQ (reference sequence). The CDR3 totals 16 residues. The trim removed 3 bases at V and 3 bases at J, leaving 11 bases unmatched. The CDR3 loop reads CASSFLIPGQNYEQYF. The CDR3 DNA reads as TGTGCCAGCAGCTTCTTGATTCCGGGACAGAACTACGAGCAGTACTTC.

This clonotype was seen a few times. The genes are TRBV7-2 and TRBJ2-3; the match to TRBD2 covers 9 bases. The CDR3 is made up of 15 amino acids. The junction had 9 bases not matched to a gene; V was cut back by 6 bases and J by 5 bases. The V gene's germline CDR1 is SGHTA and CDR2 FQGNSA. This CDR3 reads CASSLLAGVGDTQYF. CDR3 DNA sequence: TGTGCCAGCAGTTTATTAGCGGGGGTGGGAGATACGCAGTATTTT.

The chain has TRBV12-3 or TRBV12-4 and TRBJ1-6, with D hard to call. V gave up 2 bases and J gave up 7 bases, with 9 bases separating them. The CDR3 has 14 amino acids. CDR3 sequence reads: CASSLSVNNSPLHF. CDR3 DNA: TGTGCCAGCAGTTTATCAGTGAACAATTCACCCCTCCACTTT.

The chain is built from TRBV7-6 and TRBJ1-3; 8 positions agree with TRBD1. Losses at the gene ends were 5 bases for V and 2 bases for J; bases not matched to a gene: 5. The CDR3 extends over 15 amino acids. The germline V gene has CDR1 SGHVS and CDR2 FNYEAQ. The CDR3, as DNA: TGTGCCAGCAGCGGACAGGGCCCCGCTGGAAACACCATATATTTT. Translated, it gives CASSGQGPAGNTIYF.

For the CDR3, the DNA is TGCAGCGCTCTTGAAGGAGACCGCGGAAAACTGTTTTTT. Translation: CSALEGDRGKLFF. The chain uses TRBV29-1 and TRBJ1-4, with unresolved D. Trimming shortened V by 7 bases and J by 10 bases, and 19 bases separated the two germline ends. The length of the CDR3 is 13 residues. Germline CDR1 and CDR2: SQVTM and ANQGSEA.

This sequence joins TRBV2 and TRBJ2-7; 8 bases are shared with TRBD1. In germline, CDR1 is SNHLY, CDR2 FYNNEI. There are 13 residues in the CDR3. V was clipped by 7 bases and J by 2 bases; unmatched bases: 4. The CDR3 is CASKGQGTYEQYF. CDR3 nucleotide sequence: TGTGCCAGCAAAGGACAGGGAACCTACGAGCAGTACTTC.

This chain uses TRBV20-1 with TRBJ1-1; D unclear. CDR1 and CDR2 (germline): DFQATT, SNEGSKA (reference sequence). V lost 7 bases and J lost 5, with 8 bases in between. CDR3 length: 10 amino acids. The DNA of the CDR3 is TGCAGTGTTATTGATACTGAAGCTTTCTTT. Residues: CSVIDTEAFF.

This clonotype has just a few counts. This chain links TRBV7-9 with TRBJ1-1, with 10 bases identical to TRBD1. V shed 5 bases and J 1 base; nucleotides not matched to a gene: 7. The CDR3 loop spans 16 amino acids. Germline assignment: CDR1 SEHNR and CDR2 FQNEAQ (reference sequence). The CDR3 nucleotides read TGTGCCAGCAGCACCCGACAGGGGGCTCCGAACACTGAAGCTTTCTTT. This translates into CASSTRQGAPNTEAFF.

This clonotype showed up just a few times. The rearrangement links TRBV7-8 to TRBJ2-5; 10 nucleotides align to TRBD2. Germline CDR1 reads SGHVS; CDR2 reads FQNEAQ. Trimming cost V 4 bases and J 4 bases; bases outside gene matches: 3. The CDR3 spans 14 residues. DNA for the CDR3: TGTGCCAGCAGCTCCAGACTAGCGGGAGAGACCCAGTACTTC. This codes for CASSSRLAGETQYF.

The CDR3 sequence is CASSEGVGGYGYGYTF. The CDR3 DNA is TGTGCCAGCAGTGAAGGCGTGGGCGGATACGGCTATGGCTACACCTTC. The genes are TRBV6-1 and TRBJ1-2; D not certain. Germline V gene sequence: CDR1 MNHNS, CDR2 SASEGT. The CDR3 extends over 16 amino acids. Trimming pared 1 base from V and 4 bases from J, leaving 16 bases between.

This clonotype was seen a few times. V and J are TRBV7-8 and TRBJ2-3, with 8 nucleotides matching TRBD2. CDR1 and CDR2 from the germline V gene are SGHVS and FQNEAQ. After removal of 4 bases from V and 2 bases from J, the junction contained 23 bases not matched to a gene. CDR3 size: 21 residues. CDR3 bases: TGTGCCAGCAGCTCCGCCCTGAGCGGGGGAGGCTATAAACCTTACACAGATACGCAGTATTTT. Its translation is CASSSALSGGGYKPYTDTQYF.

In its sample, this clonotype was seen a few times. Since no conserved phenylalanine or tryptophan closes the CDR3, a read error is the likely cause. The genes are TRBV6-6 and TRBJ2-3; 8 bases fit TRBD1. The germline V gene has CDR1 MNHNY and CDR2 SVGAGI (reference sequence). The CDR3 is 15 amino acids. Trimming cost V 5 bases and J 0 bases; bases outside gene matches: 4. The CDR3 is CASSRTGPSTDTQYL. In nucleotides, the CDR3 is TGTGCCAGCAGTCGGACAGGGCCTAGCACAGATACGCAGTATTTA.

The V and J genes are TRBV30 and TRBJ2-7; 12 positions agree with TRBD2. V lost 5 bases and J lost 4; bases outside the gene matches: 3. Germline V gives CDR1 GTSNPN, CDR2 SVGIG (reference sequence). The CDR3 runs to 13 residues. The DNA of the CDR3 is TGTGCCTGGGCGACTAGCGGGGGTTACGAGCAGTACTTC. This gives the protein CAWATSGGYEQYF.